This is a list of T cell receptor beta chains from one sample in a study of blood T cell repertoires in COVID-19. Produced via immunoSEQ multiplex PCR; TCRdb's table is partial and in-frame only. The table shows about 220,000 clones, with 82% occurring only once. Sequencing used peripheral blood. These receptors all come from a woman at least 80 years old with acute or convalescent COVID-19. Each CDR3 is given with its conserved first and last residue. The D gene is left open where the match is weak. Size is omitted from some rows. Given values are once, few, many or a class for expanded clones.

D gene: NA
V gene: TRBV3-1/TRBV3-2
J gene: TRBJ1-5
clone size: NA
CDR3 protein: CASSQGQRPAPQHF
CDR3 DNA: TGTGCCAGCAGCCAAGGACAGAGACCAGCGCCCCAGCATTTT

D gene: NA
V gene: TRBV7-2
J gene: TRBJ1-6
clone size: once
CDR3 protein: CASRPTGMVYNSPLHF
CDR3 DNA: TGTGCCAGCAGGCCAACGGGGATGGTGTATAATTCACCCCTCCACTTT

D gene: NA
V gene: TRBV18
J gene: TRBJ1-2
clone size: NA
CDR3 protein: CASSPIGLTQLRYGYTF
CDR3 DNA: TGTGCCAGCTCACCAATTGGGCTTACACAGCTACGCTATGGCTACACCTTC

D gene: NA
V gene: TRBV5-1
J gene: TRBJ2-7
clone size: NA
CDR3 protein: CASSPGGGQGGEQYF
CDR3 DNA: TGCGCCAGCAGCCCGGGAGGGGGACAGGGCGGCGAGCAGTACTTC

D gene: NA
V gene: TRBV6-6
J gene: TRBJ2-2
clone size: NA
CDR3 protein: CASSYRTTQGGELFF
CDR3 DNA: TGTGCCAGCAGTTATAGGACCACCCAGGGCGGGGAGCTGTTTTTT

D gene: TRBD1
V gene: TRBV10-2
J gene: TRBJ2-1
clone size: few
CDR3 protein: CASRDRVPRPFF
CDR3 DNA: TGCGCCAGCCGGGACAGGGTTCCCAGACCGTTCTTC

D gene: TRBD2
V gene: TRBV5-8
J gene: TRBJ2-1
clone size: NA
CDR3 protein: CASSPRIAGEGWNEQFF
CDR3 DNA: TGTGCCAGCAGCCCCAGAATAGCGGGGGAGGGTTGGAATGAGCAGTTCTTC

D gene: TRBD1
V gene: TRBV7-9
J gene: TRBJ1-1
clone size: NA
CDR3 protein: CASSLDIGQGSTEAFF
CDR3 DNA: TGTGCCAGCAGCTTAGATATCGGACAGGGAAGCACTGAAGCTTTCTTT

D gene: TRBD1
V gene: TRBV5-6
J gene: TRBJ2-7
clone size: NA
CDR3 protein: CASSSRGQGVYEQYF
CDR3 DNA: TGTGCCAGCAGCTCCCGGGGACAGGGAGTATACGAGCAGTACTTC

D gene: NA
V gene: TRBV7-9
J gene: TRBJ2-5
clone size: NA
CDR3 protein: CASSREAETQYF
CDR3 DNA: TGTGCCAGCAGCCGGGAAGCGGAGACCCAGTACTTC

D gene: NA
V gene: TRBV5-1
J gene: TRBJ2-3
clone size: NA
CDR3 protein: CASTRGGNSDTQYF
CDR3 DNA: TGCGCCAGCACCAGGGGTGGGAACTCAGATACGCAGTATTTT

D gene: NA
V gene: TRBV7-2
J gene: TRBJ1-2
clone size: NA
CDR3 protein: CASSFSVANYGYTF
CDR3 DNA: TGTGCCAGCAGCTTCTCCGTAGCTAACTATGGCTACACCTTC

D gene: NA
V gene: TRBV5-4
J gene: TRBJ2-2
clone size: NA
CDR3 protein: CASSDEGDPGELFF
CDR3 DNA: TGTGCCAGCAGCGACGAGGGGGACCCCGGGGAGCTGTTTTTT

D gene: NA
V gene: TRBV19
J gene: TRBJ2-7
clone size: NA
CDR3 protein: CASSREGLSYEQYF
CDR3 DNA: TGTGCCAGTAGTAGAGAGGGGCTCTCCTACGAGCAGTACTTC

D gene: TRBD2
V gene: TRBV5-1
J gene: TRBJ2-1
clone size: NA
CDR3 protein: CASCSGGVYNEQFF
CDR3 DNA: TGCGCCAGCTGTAGCGGGGGGGTGTACAATGAGCAGTTCTTC

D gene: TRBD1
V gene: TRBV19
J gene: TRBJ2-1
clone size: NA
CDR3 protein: CASSIDRTGGYNEQFF
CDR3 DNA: TGTGCCAGTAGTATAGATCGGACAGGGGGTTACAATGAGCAGTTCTTC

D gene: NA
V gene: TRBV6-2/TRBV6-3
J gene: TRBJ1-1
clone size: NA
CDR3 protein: CASSPHRDSGTEAFF
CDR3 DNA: TGTGCCAGCAGTCCACACCGGGACTCGGGCACTGAAGCTTTCTTT

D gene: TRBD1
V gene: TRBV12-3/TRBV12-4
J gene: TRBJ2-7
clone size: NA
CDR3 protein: CASRQLTGDEQYF
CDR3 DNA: TGTGCCAGCAGACAACTTACAGGGGACGAGCAGTACTTC

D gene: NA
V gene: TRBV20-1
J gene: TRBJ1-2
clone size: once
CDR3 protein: CSAPWTGGYTF
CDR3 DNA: TGCAGTGCTCCCTGGACTGGTGGCTACACCTTC

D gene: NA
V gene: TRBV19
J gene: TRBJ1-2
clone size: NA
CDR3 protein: CASSIDQGIQGYTF
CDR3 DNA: TGTGCCAGTAGTATAGATCAGGGGATCCAAGGCTACACCTTC

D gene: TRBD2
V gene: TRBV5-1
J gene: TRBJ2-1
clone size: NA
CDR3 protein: CASSLGSGGNNEQFF
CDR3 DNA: TGCGCCAGCAGCTTGGGTAGCGGGGGAAACAATGAGCAGTTCTTC

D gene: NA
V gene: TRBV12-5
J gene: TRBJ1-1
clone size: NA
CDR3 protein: CASVMPGGGNTEAFF
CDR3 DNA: TGTGCTAGTGTTATGCCGGGGGGTGGGAACACTGAAGCTTTCTTT

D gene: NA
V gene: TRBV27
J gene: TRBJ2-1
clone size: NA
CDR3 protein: CASSQKVVARGVNNEQFF
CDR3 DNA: TGTGCCAGCAGTCAGAAGGTCGTCGCCAGGGGGGTCAACAATGAGCAGTTCTTC

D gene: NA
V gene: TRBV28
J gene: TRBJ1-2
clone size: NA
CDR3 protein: CASSLTDGYTF
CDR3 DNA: TGTGCCAGCAGTCTGACAGATGGCTACACCTTC

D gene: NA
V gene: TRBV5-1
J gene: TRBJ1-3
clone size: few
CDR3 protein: CASSFEQGSGNTIYF
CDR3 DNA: TGCGCCAGCAGCTTTGAGCAGGGCTCTGGAAACACCATATATTTT

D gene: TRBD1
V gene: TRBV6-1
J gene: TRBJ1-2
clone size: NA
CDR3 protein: CASSEGAGGYGYTF
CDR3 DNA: TGTGCCAGCAGTGAAGGTGCAGGGGGCTATGGCTACACCTTC

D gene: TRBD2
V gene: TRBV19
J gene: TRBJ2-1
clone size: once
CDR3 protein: CASSETSGDTNEQFF
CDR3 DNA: TGTGCCAGTAGTGAGACTAGCGGGGACACCAATGAGCAGTTCTTC

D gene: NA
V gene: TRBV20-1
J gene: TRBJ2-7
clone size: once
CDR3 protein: CSAGPGDEQYF
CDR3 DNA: TGCAGTGCTGGACCCGGGGACGAGCAGTACTTC

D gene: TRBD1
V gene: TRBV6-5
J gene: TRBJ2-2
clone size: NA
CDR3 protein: CASSRDRVAGELFF
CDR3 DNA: TGTGCCAGCAGTCGGGACAGGGTCGCCGGGGAGCTGTTTTTT

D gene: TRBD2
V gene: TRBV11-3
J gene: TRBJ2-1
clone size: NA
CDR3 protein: CASSLDGTSGYNEQFF
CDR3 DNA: TGTGCCAGCAGCTTAGATGGGACTAGCGGTTACAATGAGCAGTTCTTC

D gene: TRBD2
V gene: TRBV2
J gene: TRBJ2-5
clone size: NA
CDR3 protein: CASSARSGGQETQYF
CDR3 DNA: TGTGCCAGCAGTGCACGTAGCGGGGGCCAAGAGACCCAGTACTTC

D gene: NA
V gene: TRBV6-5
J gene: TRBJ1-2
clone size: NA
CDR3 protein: CASVANYGYTF
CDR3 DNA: TGTGCCAGCGTAGCTAACTATGGCTACACCTTC

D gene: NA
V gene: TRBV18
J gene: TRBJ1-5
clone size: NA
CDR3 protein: CASSVGTQYQPQHF
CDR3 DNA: TGTGCCAGCTCAGTCGGGACACAATATCAGCCCCAGCATTTT

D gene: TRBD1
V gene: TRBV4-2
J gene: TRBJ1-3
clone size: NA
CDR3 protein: CASSRNRGEAGNTIYF
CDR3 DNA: TGTGCCAGCAGCCGAAACAGGGGCGAGGCTGGAAACACCATATATTTT

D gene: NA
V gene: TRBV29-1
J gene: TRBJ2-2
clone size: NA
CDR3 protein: CSVVVHTGELFF
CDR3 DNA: TGCAGCGTTGTCGTCCACACCGGGGAGCTGTTTTTT

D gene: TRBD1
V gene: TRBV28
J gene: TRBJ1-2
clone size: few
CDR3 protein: CASRTPVGRGPNYGYTF
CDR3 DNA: TGTGCCAGCAGGACCCCCGTGGGCAGGGGGCCTAACTATGGCTACACCTTC

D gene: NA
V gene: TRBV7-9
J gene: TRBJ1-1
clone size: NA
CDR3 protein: CASSLPRGMNTEAFF
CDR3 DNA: TGTGCCAGCAGCTTACCCAGGGGCATGAACACTGAAGCTTTCTTT

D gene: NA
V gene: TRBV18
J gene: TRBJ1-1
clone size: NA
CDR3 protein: CASLGDLTNTEAFF
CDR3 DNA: TGTGCCAGCTTAGGAGACCTCACGAACACTGAAGCTTTCTTT

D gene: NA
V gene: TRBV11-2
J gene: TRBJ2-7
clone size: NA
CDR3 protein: CASSLDRAKTYEQYF
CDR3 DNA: TGTGCCAGCAGCTTAGACAGAGCGAAAACCTACGAGCAGTACTTC

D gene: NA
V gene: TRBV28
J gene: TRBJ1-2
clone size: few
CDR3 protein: CASSLWQNYGYTF
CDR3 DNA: TGTGCCAGCAGTTTATGGCAGAACTATGGCTACACCTTC

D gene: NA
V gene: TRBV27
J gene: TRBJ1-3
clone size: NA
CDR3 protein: CASRRNSGGHSGNTIYF
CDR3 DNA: TGTGCCAGCAGACGAAACAGTGGGGGCCACTCTGGAAACACCATATATTTT

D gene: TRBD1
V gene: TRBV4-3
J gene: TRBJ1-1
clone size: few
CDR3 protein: CASSQEGTVTEAFF
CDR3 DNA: TGCGCCAGCAGCCAAGAAGGGACAGTCACTGAAGCTTTCTTT

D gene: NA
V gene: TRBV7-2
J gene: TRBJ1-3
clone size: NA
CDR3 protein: CASSPLGARNTIYF
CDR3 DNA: TGTGCCAGCAGCCCCCTGGGGGCAAGAAACACCATATATTTT